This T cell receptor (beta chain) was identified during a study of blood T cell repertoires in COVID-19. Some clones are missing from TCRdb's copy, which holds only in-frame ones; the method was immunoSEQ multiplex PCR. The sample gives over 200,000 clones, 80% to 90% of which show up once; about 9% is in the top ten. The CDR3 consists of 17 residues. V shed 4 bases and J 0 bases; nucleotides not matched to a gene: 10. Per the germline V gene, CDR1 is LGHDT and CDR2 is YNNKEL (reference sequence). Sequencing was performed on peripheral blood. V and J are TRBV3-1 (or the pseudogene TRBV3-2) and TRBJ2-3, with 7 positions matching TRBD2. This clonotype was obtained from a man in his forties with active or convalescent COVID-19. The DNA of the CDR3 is TGTGCCAGCAGCCCCGGAGCGGGGCGGGCTAGCACAGATACGCAGTATTTT. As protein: CASSPGAGRASTDTQYF.